This passage covers 21 T cell receptor beta chains from one sample sequenced in a study of metastatic and nonmetastatic thyroid tumors. From the PCR reads, TCRdb re-called clones with MiXCR. This sample has 45,000 to 60,000 clones, with 17% found just once. Every patient underwent thyroid surgery untreated. Sequencing was carried out using blood. The source of these receptors is a female donor with papillary thyroid cancer or a benign thyroid nodule (not recorded which). Some clones in this sample may be carry-over from other donors' samples.

There are many counts of this clone. This chain uses TRBV7-9 with TRBJ2-5; a possible D gene is TRBD1 (6 bases). The CDR3 runs 16 residues. V dropped 1 base and J dropped 4 bases, with 16 bases sitting between them. CDR1 is SEHNR, CDR2 FQNEAQ, per germline (reference sequence). The CDR3 DNA reads as TGTGCCAGCAGCTTAGGCGGCGGCGCCAGGGGAGAGACCCAGTACTTC. It specifies CASSLGGGARGETQYF.

In its sample, this clone was seen many times. V usage is TRBV5-1 and J usage is TRBJ1-4; 11 positions agree with TRBD1. Trimming cost V 3 bases and J 4 bases; bases outside gene matches: 5. Germline CDR1 and CDR2: SGHRS and YFSETQ. The CDR3 extends over 16 amino acids. The CDR3 protein is CASSSGTGGNNEKLFF. CDR3 DNA: TGCGCCAGCAGCTCCGGGACAGGGGGGAATAATGAAAAACTGTTTTTT.

This clone was counted at least ten times. This chain uses TRBV18 with TRBJ1-5, with 10 positions matching TRBD1. Germline CDR1 KGHSH, CDR2 LQKENI. V dropped 2 bases and J dropped 6; count of bases not matched to a gene: 4. The CDR3 totals 15 residues. CDR3 nucleotide sequence: TGTGCCAGCTCACCATTCGGGGACAGGGGTCAGCCCCAGCATTTT. Encoded protein: CASSPFGDRGQPQHF.

This clone showed up many times. The chain couples TRBV4-1 to TRBJ1-3; D gene uncertain. CDR1 and CDR2 from the germline V gene are MGHRA and YSYEKL. V shed 4 bases and J shed 0 bases, with 13 bases lying between them. The CDR3 has 16 amino acids. The CDR3 sequence is CASSRGRASSGNTIYF. CDR3 nucleotide sequence: TGCGCCAGCAGCCGCGGTCGGGCCAGCTCTGGAAACACCATATATTTT.

Of note for this clone: With a much larger clone just one base away, this may be a read error. This chain joins TRBV7-3 and TRBJ2-2, with 8 bases identical to TRBD1. Trimming took 7 bases from V and 8 from J; bases not matched to a gene: 6. Germline-derived CDR1 and CDR2 are SGHTA and FQGTGA. The CDR3 spans 13 residues. The CDR3 region has the DNA TGTGCCAGCACCGGGACAGGAAGAGGGGAGCTGTTTTTT. Amino acids: CASTGTGRGELFF.

This clone was recorded at least ten times. The V and J genes are TRBV6-4 and TRBJ2-3, with D unclear. V was clipped by 2 bases and J by 6 bases, with 9 bases between them. This CDR3 region has 13 residues. CDR1 and CDR2 from the germline V gene are MRHNA and SNTAGT. CDR3 residues: CASSDQNHDTQYF. CDR3 in DNA: TGTGCCAGCAGTGACCAAAACCACGATACGCAGTATTTT.

Comment on this clone: A read error may be the cause here, since a much bigger clone is one base away. A read error is likely, as this CDR3 ends without the conserved phenylalanine or tryptophan. This sequence joins TRBV13 and TRBJ1-1; 7 bases line up with TRBD1. This CDR3 is built from 17 residues. The ends lost 4 bases at V and 1 base at J; junction bases unmatched: 12. CDR1 is PRHDT, CDR2 FYEKMQ, per germline (reference sequence). The CDR3 loop reads CASSSRVFGTANTEAFL. CDR3 DNA sequence: TGTGCCAGCAGCTCAAGGGTGTTTGGGACAGCGAACACTGAAGCTTTCCTT.

The chain uses TRBV28 and TRBJ1-2; TRBD1 might be the D (6 bases). From germline, CDR1 is MDHEN and CDR2 SYDVKM. The CDR3 extends over 15 amino acids. Trimming pared 4 bases from V and 8 bases from J, leaving 20 bases between. CDR3: CASSSELGGATGYTF. CDR3 nucleotides: TGTGCCAGCAGTTCCGAGCTAGGGGGGGCGACGGGCTACACCTTC.

This clone turned up a few times. The chain uses TRBV28 and TRBJ2-7; no clear D gene. The CDR3 has 17 amino acids. The germline gives CDR1 MDHEN, CDR2 SYDVKM. V lost 7 bases and J lost 3, with 25 bases in between. CDR3 amino acids: CASTQGQVQPLVYEQYF. The CDR3 nucleotides read TGTGCCAGCACTCAAGGTCAGGTACAGCCTCTAGTCTACGAGCAGTACTTC.

This clone was detected ten times or more. This chain uses TRBV11-2 with TRBJ1-1; D is ambiguous. The CDR3 runs 10 residues. CDR1 is SGHAT, CDR2 FQNNGV, per germline. With 7 bases removed from V and 11 bases from J, the gap between germline ends came to 11 bases. In DNA form, the CDR3 reads TGTGCCAGCAACGGTCCAGACGCTTTCTTT. It is translated as CASNGPDAFF.

The chain carries TRBV29-1 and TRBJ1-1, with a tentative D call TRBD1 (6 bases). This CDR3 has 11 residues. CDR1 is SQVTM and CDR2 is ANQGSEA in the germline V gene. Between the trimmed V and J ends, which lost 6 bases and 3 bases, there was a span of 8 bases. CDR3 region: CSVTGYTEAFF. The CDR3 DNA reads as TGCAGCGTCACAGGGTACACTGAAGCTTTCTTT.

This clone was recorded many times. V and J are TRBV9 and TRBJ2-3, with 7 bases lining up with TRBD1. The CDR3 sequence is 16 residues long. Trimming at V came to 5 bases and at J to 0 bases, leaving 9 bases not matched to a gene. The germline gives CDR1 SGDLS, CDR2 YYNGEE. The CDR3 DNA is TGTGCCAGCAGTAGAACCCCGGGACAGAGCACAGATACGCAGTATTTT. Translation: CASSRTPGQSTDTQYF.

Concerning this clone: The junction departs from germline at one end; a sequencing error may be responsible. V and J are TRBV15 and TRBJ1-4; 12 positions agree with TRBD1. The V gene's germline CDR1 is LNHNV and CDR2 YYDKDF (reference sequence). The CDR3 runs to 17 residues. The CDR3 region is CATSRAGTGGACEKLFF. The CDR3 bases are TGTGCTACCAGCAGAGCCGGGACAGGGGGCGCATGTGAAAAACTGTTTTTT.

On this clone: A much larger clone is a single base away; this may be a read error. V usage is TRBV11-1 and J usage is TRBJ2-1; D remains unclear. V shed 2 bases and J shed 7 bases, with 15 bases lying between them. The CDR3 has 15 amino acids. From germline, CDR1 is SGHAT and CDR2 FQDESV (reference sequence). The CDR3 region has the DNA TGTGCCAGCAGCTTACGTTCTCCGGACCGTAATGAGCAGTTCTTC. It translates to CASSLRSPDRNEQFF. The full variable domain, rest sourced from reference TRBV11-1 and TRBJ2-1, is EAEVAQSPRYKITEKSQAVAFWCDPISGHATLYWYRQILGQGPELLVQFQDESVVDDSQLPKDRFSAERLKGVDSTLKIQPAELGDSAMYLCASSLRSPDRNEQFFGPGTRLTVL.

The table lists this clone with many counts. The chain uses TRBV20-1 and TRBJ2-3; D is unclear. The CDR3 runs 11 residues. CDR1 and CDR2 (germline): DFQATT, SNEGSKA (reference sequence). Trimming took 6 bases from V and 2 from J, leaving 6 bases between them. CDR3 amino acids: CSATVTDTQYF. The CDR3 nucleotides read TGCAGTGCCACTGTCACAGATACGCAGTATTTT.

V usage is TRBV6-1 and J usage is TRBJ2-2, with 11 bases matching TRBD2. Trimming took 7 bases from V and 6 from J; bases not matched to a gene: 13. Germline V gene data show CDR1 as MNHNS and CDR2 as SASEGT. This CDR3 spans 17 amino acids. The CDR3 DNA reads TGTGCCAGCATGGGGTCCGGGACTAGCGGTACTGCCGGGGAGCTGTTTTTT. This encodes CASMGSGTSGTAGELFF.

With respect to this clone: A much larger clone lies a single base off, so this may be a read error. This chain joins TRBV10-3 and TRBJ2-5; D remains ambiguous. V was cut by 2 bases and J by 4 bases, with 8 bases left in between. CDR1 and CDR2 (germline): ENHRY, SYGVKD. The CDR3 totals 13 residues. CDR3 coding DNA: TGTGCCATCAGTGAGGCTTTCGTAGAGACCCAGTACTTC. It specifies CAISEAFVETQYF.

This clone was seen many times. This chain connects TRBV5-5 to TRBJ1-4; 8 nucleotides match TRBD1. V gave up 5 bases and J gave up 0 bases; unmatched junction bases: 6. Germline V CDR1 and CDR2: SGHKS, YYEKEE (reference sequence). This CDR3 region has 16 residues. CDR3 DNA: TGTGCCAGCAGTAGAGGGACAGGCCCAACTAATGAAAAACTGTTTTTT. Translating it yields CASSRGTGPTNEKLFF.

This clone was counted at least ten times. This rearrangement joins TRBV7-3 to TRBJ2-6; D unresolved. This CDR3 is built from 15 residues. V dropped 2 bases and J dropped 2 bases, with 7 bases sitting between them. The germline V gene encodes CDR1 SGHTA and CDR2 FQGTGA. CDR3 loop: CASSLRPAGANVLTF. The CDR3 bases are TGTGCCAGCAGCTTACGGCCAGCTGGGGCCAACGTCCTGACTTTC.

At least ten counts were recorded for this clone. The chain is built from TRBV4-2 and TRBJ1-4, with D uncertain. V lost 0 bases to trimming and J lost 7 bases, with 15 bases between them. The CDR3 loop spans 16 amino acids. Germline CDR1 is LGHNA and CDR2 is YNFKEQ. The CDR3 sequence is CASSQDSGPGGEKLFF. The CDR3 DNA is TGTGCCAGCAGCCAAGACAGTGGCCCGGGCGGTGAAAAACTGTTTTTT.

This clone has a count of ten or more. A single base separates this from a much larger clone, so it may be a read error. This CDR3 is missing its conserved last phenylalanine or tryptophan, likely due to a read error. V usage is TRBV7-3 and J usage is TRBJ1-2; TRBD1 matches at 10 bases. The CDR3 covers 13 residues. The germline V gene has CDR1 SGHTA and CDR2 FQGTGA. J lost 9 bases, V lost 5 bases, and 6 bases had no gene match. The CDR3: CASSQRTGGRYTL. The CDR3 bases are TGTGCCAGCAGCCAAAGGACAGGGGGTCGCTACACCCTC.